This entry lists 10 T cell receptor beta chains sequenced from one sample in a study of T cell repertoires in ileal Crohn's disease. Clones were read by immunoSEQ multiplex PCR, and TCRdb kept only the in-frame ones, dropping some. The sample records about 12,000 clones, around 78% being singletons. The specimen was ileal tissue. These receptor sequences come from an adult with Crohn's disease.

This chain links TRBV28 with TRBJ2-1, with 10 bases that match TRBD2. Germline CDR1 is MDHEN and CDR2 is SYDVKM. The V segment lost 7 bases and the J segment 1 base; nucleotides outside the gene matches: 19. The CDR3 is 20 amino acids. The CDR3 loop is CASIVRHPRAGGPSYNEQFF. The CDR3 coding sequence is TGTGCCAGCATAGTGAGGCACCCGAGAGCGGGAGGGCCATCCTACAATGAGCAGTTCTTC.

This clone has only a few counts. V usage is TRBV2 and J usage is TRBJ2-7, with D maybe TRBD2 (5 bases). CDR3 length: 12 amino acids. Germline assignment: CDR1 SNHLY and CDR2 FYNNEI. Trimming took off 7 bases at V and 7 bases at J, with 14 bases between the two ends. This CDR3 is CASNERPGEQYF. The DNA of the CDR3 is TGTGCCAGCAACGAACGCCCGGGAGAGCAGTACTTC.

The J gene is TRBJ2-3, the V gene TRBV5-1, with 7 bases aligning to TRBD1. CDR3 length equals 15 residues. CDR1 and CDR2 from the germline V gene are SGHRS and YFSETQ. J lost 3 bases, V lost 0 bases, and 4 bases had no gene match. The chain's CDR3 is CASSLGDSPTDTQYF. CDR3 DNA sequence: TGCGCCAGCAGCTTGGGGGACAGCCCAACAGATACGCAGTATTTT.

J is TRBJ2-5 and V is TRBV7-6; TRBD2 matches 11 bases. Per germline, CDR1 SGHVS and CDR2 FNYEAQ. Trimming at V came to 1 base and at J to 4 bases, leaving 8 bases not matched to a gene. This CDR3 contains 17 residues. CDR3 sequence reads: CASSLEPAGLAGETQYF. The CDR3 nucleotides are TGTGCCAGCAGCTTAGAGCCCGCCGGACTAGCGGGAGAGACCCAGTACTTC.

This chain connects TRBV7-2 to TRBJ1-2, with no clear D. Trimming removed 5 bases from V and 6 bases from J, with 13 bases in between. The germline V gene has CDR1 SGHTA and CDR2 FQGNSA. This CDR3 has 13 residues. In nucleotides, the CDR3 is TGTGCCAGCAGCGAGAGCGGTCTGGATGGCTACACCTTC. Translation gives CASSESGLDGYTF. Full variable domain (rest looked up from reference TRBV7-2 and TRBJ1-2): GAGVSQSPSNKVTEKGKDVELRCDPISGHTALYWYRQSLGQGLEFLIYFQGNSAPDKSGLPSDRFSAERTGGSVSTLTIQRTQQEDSAVYLCASSESGLDGYTFGSGTRLTVV.

V and J are TRBV18 and TRBJ2-3, with D hard to call. The CDR3 contains 16 residues. Germline V lookup: CDR1 KGHSH, CDR2 LQKENI. The V end was cut by 0 bases, the J end by 0 bases, with 10 bases between. The DNA for the CDR3 is TGTGCCAGCTCACCACCGTCCACTATTAGCACAGATACGCAGTATTTT. Translating it yields CASSPPSTISTDTQYF.

The rearrangement uses TRBV6-1 and TRBJ1-2, with D hard to call. There are 14 residues in the CDR3. V lost 4 bases to trimming and J lost 4 bases, with 13 bases between them. Per the germline V gene, CDR1 is MNHNS and CDR2 is SASEGT. The CDR3 nucleotides are TGTGCCAGCAGTGCGGAGAGGAGTTCCTATGGCTACACCTTC. Its protein product is CASSAERSSYGYTF.

The chain recombines TRBV5-5 with TRBJ2-7, with TRBD1 matching 7 bases. Unmatched junction bases numbered 17, after V lost 3 bases and J lost 11 bases. From germline, CDR1 is SGHKS and CDR2 YYEKEE (reference sequence). This CDR3 is 15 amino acids long. In DNA form, the CDR3 reads TGTGCCAGCAGCTCCGGGACAGAGCCGTACCGAGAGGAGTACTTC. Protein product: CASSSGTEPYREEYF.

This chain links TRBV6-5 with TRBJ1-5; D gene ambiguous. The germline gives CDR1 MNHEY, CDR2 SVGAGI. CDR3 length equals 14 residues. V was pared by 5 bases and J by 7 bases, with 15 bases between. The CDR3 region is CASSELGGFQPQHF. The DNA of the CDR3 is TGTGCCAGCAGTGAATTGGGAGGGTTCCAGCCCCAGCATTTT.

The rearrangement uses TRBV7-9 and TRBJ2-3; no definite D call. V was clipped by 5 bases and J by 8 bases, with 11 bases between them. The CDR3 spans 12 residues. Germline V gene data show CDR1 as SEHNR and CDR2 as FQNEAQ (reference sequence). The CDR3 protein is CASSPRPGTQYF. CDR3 DNA sequence: TGTGCCAGCAGCCCAAGGCCAGGTACGCAGTATTTT.